The 23 T cell receptor beta chains below were found in one sample sequenced in a study of regulatory T cells in long-lasting Graves disease. Time point in this sample: newly diagnosed GD, antithyroid drugs for less than 3 months. From PBMCs, RNA was extracted and then used to make the TCR library. TCR beta libraries were built with iRepertoire HTBI primers and Arm-PCR of CDR3 regions. MiXCR was run by TCRdb on the multiplex PCR reads, yielding one entry per CDR3 protein. This sample has around 450,000 distinct CDR3 sequences, with around 16% found just once. These data also featured in a second study, about T cells in Graves' hyperthyroidism and ophthalmopathy.

The source was peripheral blood mononuclear cells (PBMCs), collected at new diagnosis, from a patient treated with antithyroid drugs. The receptors here all came from a man in his forties with Graves disease.

The chain carries TRBV24-1 and TRBJ2-2; 14 bases are a match to TRBD2. Germline lookup yields CDR1 KGHDR and CDR2 SFDVKD. This CDR3 has 20 residues. V was clipped by 5 bases and J by 6 bases; unmatched bases: 16. DNA of the CDR3: TGTGCCACCAGTGGTCCGGGACTAGCGGGAGAAGGGGGTTATTCCGGGGAGCTGTTTTTT. It specifies CATSGPGLAGEGGYSGELFF.

This clonotype showed up many times. The J gene is TRBJ1-5, the V gene TRBV2, with D tentatively TRBD1 (5 bases). The CDR3 totals 14 residues. The germline V gene encodes CDR1 SNHLY and CDR2 FYNNEI. Trimming pared 4 bases from V and 7 bases from J, leaving 14 bases between. CDR3 DNA sequence: TGTGCCAGCAGTGGAGGGGTCGTAGGACAGCCCCAGCATTTT. Translation: CASSGGVVGQPQHF.

This clonotype was observed at least ten times. V usage is TRBV11-2 and J usage is TRBJ2-3, with D perhaps assigned TRBD1 or TRBD2 (5 bases each). This CDR3 has 13 residues. Per the germline V gene, CDR1 is SGHAT and CDR2 is FQNNGV. Trimming pared 4 bases from V and 5 bases from J, leaving 10 bases between. The CDR3 region is CASSSGTLDTQYF. CDR3 nucleotide sequence: TGTGCCAGCAGCTCCGGGACCCTAGATACGCAGTATTTT.

This clonotype was seen many times. V is TRBV2 and J is TRBJ2-7; 8 bases map to TRBD1. Germline V gene lookup returns CDR1 SNHLY and CDR2 FYNNEI. The CDR3 runs 15 residues. Trimming took 2 bases from V and 2 from J; bases not matched to a gene: 5. The CDR3 DNA reads as TGTGCCAGCAGTGAATTGCAGGGGGCCACCTACGAGCAGTACTTC. Its protein is CASSELQGATYEQYF.

The chain couples TRBV20-1 to TRBJ2-7; D gene unclear. CDR1 and CDR2 (germline): DFQATT, SNEGSKA (reference sequence). V lost 6 bases and J lost 6, with 18 bases in between. The CDR3 has 13 amino acids. This chain's CDR3 is CSACPDDLLEQYF. The CDR3 DNA is TGCAGTGCCTGCCCCGACGACCTTCTCGAGCAGTACTTC.

The CDR3 DNA reads as TGTGCCAGCAGCCCGCGTTCCCGGACAGGGGGCCCAGATACGCAGTATTTT. It codes for CASSPRSRTGGPDTQYF. V gene TRBV9 combines with J gene TRBJ2-3, with 11 bases fitting TRBD1. Germline loops: CDR1 SGDLS, CDR2 YYNGEE. V shed 4 bases, J shed 4 bases, and the junction held 11 bases outside the gene matches. The CDR3 is made up of 17 amino acids.

Only a few counts were recorded for this clonotype. The rearrangement links TRBV7-9 to TRBJ2-7; TRBD1 is a possible D gene (5 bases). There are 13 residues in the CDR3. V was trimmed by 5 bases and J by 3 bases, leaving 11 bases between them. Germline-derived CDR1 and CDR2 are SEHNR and FQNEAQ (reference sequence). Here the CDR3 reads CASSPGQYYEQYF. The CDR3 bases are TGTGCCAGCAGCCCCGGACAATACTACGAGCAGTACTTC.

The V and J genes are TRBV12-3 or TRBV12-4 and TRBJ2-3; D is undetermined. V was trimmed by 7 bases and J by 3 bases, leaving 14 bases between them. The CDR3 loop spans 14 amino acids. CDR3 sequence: CASTRLRATDTQYF. The CDR3, as DNA: TGTGCCAGCACCCGACTTAGGGCGACAGATACGCAGTATTTT.

The chain couples TRBV19 to TRBJ2-3; D might be TRBD2 (6 bases). This CDR3 comprises 17 residues. Germline V CDR1 and CDR2: LNHDA, SQIVND (reference sequence). V lost 3 bases to trimming and J lost 8 bases, with 24 bases between them. This CDR3 is CASSISAISGVDSTQYF. The CDR3 coding sequence is TGTGCCAGTAGTATCTCGGCCATTTCGGGAGTAGATAGTACGCAGTATTTT.

The sample holds one count of this clonotype. This chain uses TRBV19 with TRBJ2-4; the D is unclear. This CDR3 has 13 amino acids. V was trimmed by 6 bases and J by 6 bases, leaving 12 bases between them. Germline V gives CDR1 LNHDA, CDR2 SQIVND (reference sequence). CDR3 DNA: TGTGCCAGTAGCCCTACTTGGGGAAACATTCAGTACTTC. Translated, it gives CASSPTWGNIQYF.

This clonotype has more than one count but fewer than ten. The gene calls are TRBV12-3 or TRBV12-4 and TRBJ1-6; 10 nucleotides match TRBD1. This CDR3 region has 15 residues. Germline trimming cut 2 bases from V and 8 bases from J; bases unmatched to any gene: 3. The CDR3 is CASSLPGQGHSPLHF. The CDR3 coding sequence is TGTGCCAGCAGTTTACCGGGACAGGGGCATTCACCCCTCCACTTT.

This clonotype was observed at least ten times. The genes are TRBV28 and TRBJ2-5; tentative D call: TRBD2 (7 bases). Trimming took off 3 bases at V and 4 bases at J, with 12 bases between the two ends. Germline V gene sequence: CDR1 MDHEN, CDR2 SYDVKM. The CDR3 consists of 14 residues. The CDR3 DNA reads as TGTGCCAGCAGTTTGGCGGGGGCGGGAGAGACCCAGTACTTC. Encoded protein: CASSLAGAGETQYF.

This clonotype was counted only a few times. The chain has TRBV6-1 and TRBJ1-3, with D hard to call. The germline V and J ends were trimmed by 6 bases and 0 bases, with 12 bases remaining between them. This CDR3 contains 15 residues. Germline V lookup: CDR1 MNHNS, CDR2 SASEGT. In nucleotides, the CDR3 is TGTGCCAGCAGAGATCCCCTTCCCTCTGGAAACACCATATATTTT. Its protein product is CASRDPLPSGNTIYF.

There are many counts of this clonotype. V usage is TRBV12-3 or TRBV12-4 and J usage is TRBJ2-5; either TRBD1 or TRBD2 may fit D (5 bases each). Trimming cost V 6 bases and J 2 bases, with 10 bases left between them. This CDR3 has 13 residues. CDR3 bases: TGTGCCAGCAGCCCTGAGGGGCAAGAGACCCAGTACTTC. Encoded protein: CASSPEGQETQYF.

The chain combines TRBV7-2 with TRBJ2-1, with D possibly being TRBD2 (6 bases). In germline, CDR1 is SGHTA, CDR2 FQGNSA. The ends were cut back, 5 bases at V and 7 bases at J, with 12 bases in the middle. The CDR3 has 13 residues. CDR3 coding DNA: TGTGCCAGCAGCACCACCGGGACTAATGAGCAGTTCTTC. Amino acids: CASSTTGTNEQFF.

This clonotype occurred many times. This chain connects TRBV27 to TRBJ1-1; 7 positions agree with TRBD1. V trimming: 4 bases; J trimming: 8 bases; junction bases outside the gene matches: 7. Germline CDR1 and CDR2: MNHEY and SMNVEV (reference sequence). This CDR3 has 13 amino acids. CDR3 bases: TGTGCCAGCAGTTATTCGACAGGGTTAGAAGCTTTCTTT. Protein product: CASSYSTGLEAFF.

This clonotype was recorded at least ten times. V is TRBV5-1 and J is TRBJ2-1, with TRBD2 matching 10 bases. CDR3 length: 17 residues. Germline V CDR1 and CDR2: SGHRS, YFSETQ. The trim removed 0 bases at V and 4 bases at J, leaving 7 bases unmatched. CDR3 bases: TGCGCCAGCAGCTTGGGGACTAGCGGTTATAATTACAATGAGCAGTTCTTC. Translating gives CASSLGTSGYNYNEQFF.

This clonotype was seen repeatedly, ten times or more. The chain has TRBV5-1 and TRBJ2-7, with D perhaps matching TRBD1 (5 bases). V was cut by 3 bases and J by 4 bases, with 20 bases left in between. This CDR3 has 16 amino acids. The germline CDR1 and CDR2 sequences are SGHRS and YFSETQ. CDR3 region: CASSSLSQGLVYEQYF. CDR3 DNA sequence: TGCGCCAGCAGCTCCCTATCCCAGGGTTTAGTGTACGAGCAGTACTTC.

The chain uses TRBV7-9 and TRBJ2-1; 7 bases line up with TRBD1. The V gene's germline CDR1 is SEHNR and CDR2 FQNEAQ (reference sequence). The CDR3 extends over 16 amino acids. The J segment lost 8 bases and the V segment lost 2 bases, leaving 12 bases of the junction unmatched. In nucleotides, the CDR3 is TGTGCCAGCAGCTTAAAGGGGGCGCAGACTCTAGATGAGCAGTTCTTC. Residues: CASSLKGAQTLDEQFF.

This clonotype occurred many times. The rearrangement uses TRBV7-9 and TRBJ2-7, with 7 bases lining up with TRBD2. V was clipped by 7 bases and J by 2 bases; unmatched bases: 14. This CDR3 comprises 16 residues. Per the germline V gene, CDR1 is SEHNR and CDR2 is FQNEAQ (reference sequence). The CDR3, as DNA: TGTGCCAGCAACCGCTTCCCGGATGGACTAGCCTACGAGCAGTACTTC. This encodes CASNRFPDGLAYEQYF.

This clonotype was observed a few times. V usage is TRBV30 and J usage is TRBJ2-5; D is unresolved. The V gene lost 3 bases and the J gene lost 5 bases, with 7 bases spanning the gap. Germline CDR1 and CDR2: GTSNPN and SVGIG (reference sequence). This CDR3 contains 11 residues. The CDR3 reads CAWSIRETQYF. CDR3 bases: TGTGCCTGGAGCATAAGGGAGACCCAGTACTTC.

The V and J genes are TRBV20-1 and TRBJ2-1, with D possibly being TRBD2 (6 bases). CDR1 is DFQATT, CDR2 SNEGSKA, per germline (reference sequence). The V and J ends lost 4 bases and 2 bases respectively, with 18 bases between them. This CDR3 comprises 16 residues. CDR3 nucleotides: TGCAGTGCTAAACTCTGGGCTAGCGAGGCCTACAATGAGCAGTTCTTC. Translation gives CSAKLWASEAYNEQFF.

This clonotype was observed at least ten times. This chain connects TRBV20-1 to TRBJ2-1; TRBD2 aligns across 7 bases. The CDR3 length is 13 residues. Germline assignment: CDR1 DFQATT and CDR2 SNEGSKA (reference sequence). Unmatched junction bases numbered 4, after V lost 1 base and J lost 7 bases. Here the CDR3 DNA reads TGCAGTGCTAGAGTCCCCGGGAGGAATGAGCAGTTCTTC. Protein sequence: CSARVPGRNEQFF.